The sequence of this TCR beta chain was determined in a study of shared clonotypes between healthy human individuals. Naive CD8 isolation took CD45RO-negative cells positively selected for CCR7 and excluded terminally differentiated effector memory CD45RA+ cells. This CDR3 has 14 amino acids. Germline V gives CDR1 SNHLY, CDR2 FYNNEI. V shed 2 bases, J shed 2 bases, and the junction held 0 bases outside the gene matches. Of note for this clone: Its antigen is unidentified.

Sequencing used immunoSEQ multiplex PCR; TCRdb keeps in-frame clones, though not all of them. The profile shows some 2.1 million clones, about 95% of them singletons. The study's findings and limits: Few donors restricted represented genetic and exposure-history diversity. The study sampled only blood, and tissue repertoires likely differ.

The sequencing sample was made of naive CD8+ T cells sorted from blood. The V call is TRBV2, the J call TRBJ2-1, with 7 bases fitting TRBD2. This TCR came from a man aged 18 to 29 in good health. CDR3 residues: CASSELAAYNEQFF. The CDR3 region has the DNA TGTGCCAGCAGTGAACTAGCGGCCTACAATGAGCAGTTCTTC.